A single T cell receptor beta chain is shown here with its context. Its antigen is unidentified. This record comes from a study of T cell responses to AZD1222 COVID-19 vaccine. The protocol was immunoSEQ multiplex PCR, while the TCRdb copy is restricted to in-frame clones and leaves out a portion. Of about 120,000 clones listed, 90% to 95% are singletons. The germline gives CDR1 SGHNT, CDR2 YYREEE (reference sequence). V lost 2 bases to trimming and J lost 2 bases, with 13 bases between them. The CDR3 runs to 15 residues. Study observations and caveats: Close to half of spike-specific TCRs reportedly recognize unmutated variant regions.

This chain uses TRBV5-4 with TRBJ2-5; perhaps TRBD1 as D (7 bases). The sample was peripheral blood, taken 28 days after the second AZD1222 dose. This TCR was recovered from an adult who received the AZD1222 COVID-19 vaccine. CDR3 protein: CASSLGQAGQETQYF. The CDR3 nucleotides read TGTGCCAGCAGCTTAGGACAGGCGGGGCAAGAGACCCAGTACTTC.